This TCR beta chain stems from a study of Ad26.COV2.S vaccination and SARS-CoV-2 variants. Trimming cost V 2 bases and J 5 bases; bases outside gene matches: 11. Germline V gives CDR1 SGHTA, CDR2 FQGTGA. CDR3 size: 18 residues. TCRdb keeps only in-frame clones here, not all; method: immunoSEQ multiplex PCR. This sample carries some 420,000 clones, approximately 87% of them seen once, and the ten largest clones take about 3.5%. The treatment is: 15 to 20 received Ad26.COV2.S at low or high dose, single or two shots; about 5 received placebo; per-sample allocation not given. The samples date from day 63 after the first vaccine or placebo injection. What was given as vaccine was an Ad26 vector encoding Wuhan-strain SARS-CoV-2 spike. This clone has a single count. Its antigen remains unidentified. Notes on the study in general: People given the vaccine had a wider spike-specific TCR breadth than placebo recipients did. Substantial breadth was reported for post-vaccination spike-specific CD8+ and CD4+ T cells.

The TCR sequence derives from a person between 18 and 59 years old who received the Ad26.COV2.S COVID-19 vaccine or a placebo. This specimen was peripheral blood, taken in a trial of Ad26.COV2.S vaccine versus placebo. The chain uses TRBV7-3 and TRBJ2-2, with 10 bases that match TRBD1. CDR3 amino acids: CASSLLGIGTGVTGELFF. The CDR3 nucleotides are TGTGCCAGCAGCTTATTAGGGATCGGGACAGGGGTTACCGGGGAGCTGTTTTTT.